Sequencing of this TCR beta chain was carried out in a study of shared clonotypes between healthy human individuals. Study donors comprised healthy, HIV-negative adults devoid of recent acute infection or vaccination. Generated by immunoSEQ multiplex PCR, the TCRdb table keeps only in-frame clones and is missing some. The table lists about 2 million clones, 90% to 95% of them singletons. The V gene end was trimmed by 5 bases and the J gene end by 2 bases; junction bases not matched to a gene: 4. CDR3 length: 14 residues. From germline, CDR1 is SNHLY and CDR2 FYNNEI. As concerns this clone: Antigen: not known. Other DNA sequences in the same sample also yield this CDR3.

General study findings and limits: Sequencing depth was expected to affect clonotype sharing among donors.

This receptor was obtained from a man aged 18 to 30 in good health. The sample was naive CD4+ T cells sorted from blood. The subset denotes: CD45RA+ positively selected. The chain carries TRBV2 and TRBJ2-3, with 7 bases lining up with TRBD1. CDR3 nucleotide sequence: TGTGCCAGCAGTACCGACAGGGCCACAGATACGCAGTATTTT. Translated, it gives CASSTDRATDTQYF.